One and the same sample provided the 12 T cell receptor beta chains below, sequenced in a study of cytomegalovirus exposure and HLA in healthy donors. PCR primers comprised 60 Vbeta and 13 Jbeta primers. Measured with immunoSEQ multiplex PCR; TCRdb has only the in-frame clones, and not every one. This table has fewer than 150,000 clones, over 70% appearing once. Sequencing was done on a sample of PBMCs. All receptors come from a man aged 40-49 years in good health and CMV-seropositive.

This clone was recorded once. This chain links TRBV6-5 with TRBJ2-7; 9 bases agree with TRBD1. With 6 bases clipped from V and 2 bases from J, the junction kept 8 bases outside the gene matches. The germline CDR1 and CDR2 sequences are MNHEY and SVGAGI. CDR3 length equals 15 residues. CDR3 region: CASRQGQGDPYEQYF. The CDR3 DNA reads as TGTGCCAGCAGGCAGGGACAGGGAGACCCCTACGAGCAGTACTTC.

This chain's CDR3 is CASSTAGRLYSNQPQHF. Written as DNA, the CDR3 is TGTGCCAGCAGTACCGCGGGACGCCTCTATAGCAATCAGCCCCAGCATTTT. The rearrangement uses TRBV28 and TRBJ1-5; tentative D call: TRBD1 (5 bases). Trimming cost V 5 bases and J 0 bases, with 17 bases left between them. This CDR3 contains 17 residues. The germline V gene encodes CDR1 MDHEN and CDR2 SYDVKM.

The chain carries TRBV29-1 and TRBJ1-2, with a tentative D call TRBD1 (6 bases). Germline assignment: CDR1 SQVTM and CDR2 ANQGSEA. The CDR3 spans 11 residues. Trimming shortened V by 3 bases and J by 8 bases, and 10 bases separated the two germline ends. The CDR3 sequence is CSVDGGRGYTF. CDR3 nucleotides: TGCAGCGTTGATGGGGGCAGGGGCTACACCTTC.

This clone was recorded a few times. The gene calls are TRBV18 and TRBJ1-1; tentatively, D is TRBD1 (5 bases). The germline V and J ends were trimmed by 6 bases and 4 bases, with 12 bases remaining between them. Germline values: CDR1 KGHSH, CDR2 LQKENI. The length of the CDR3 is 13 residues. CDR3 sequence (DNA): TGTGCCAGCTCCTCGGACATCCCCACTGAAGCTTTCTTT. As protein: CASSSDIPTEAFF.

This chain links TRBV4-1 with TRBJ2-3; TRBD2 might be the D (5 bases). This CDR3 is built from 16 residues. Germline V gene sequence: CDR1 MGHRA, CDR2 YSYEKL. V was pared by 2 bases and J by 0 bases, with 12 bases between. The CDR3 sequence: CASSQQLGVSTDTQYF. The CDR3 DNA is TGCGCCAGCAGCCAACAACTGGGAGTCAGCACAGATACGCAGTATTTT.

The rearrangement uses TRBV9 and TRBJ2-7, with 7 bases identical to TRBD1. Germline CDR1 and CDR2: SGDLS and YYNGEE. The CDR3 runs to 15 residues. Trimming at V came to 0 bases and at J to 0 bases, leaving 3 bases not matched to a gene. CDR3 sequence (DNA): TGTGCCAGCAGCGTAGTCCCAGGGGGCTCCTACGAGCAGTACTTC. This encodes CASSVVPGGSYEQYF.

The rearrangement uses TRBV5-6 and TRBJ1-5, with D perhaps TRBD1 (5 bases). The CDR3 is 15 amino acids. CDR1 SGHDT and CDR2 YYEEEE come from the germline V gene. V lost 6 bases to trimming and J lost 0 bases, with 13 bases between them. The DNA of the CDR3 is TGTGCCAGCACTTCAGGGCTGACTAGCAATCAGCCCCAGCATTTT. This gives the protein CASTSGLTSNQPQHF. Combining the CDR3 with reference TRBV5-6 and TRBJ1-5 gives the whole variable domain DAGVTQSPTHLIKTRGQQVTLRCSPKSGHDTVSWYQQALGQGPQFIFQYYEEEERQRGNFPDRFSGHQFPNYSSELNVNALLLGDSALYLCASTSGLTSNQPQHFGDGTRLSIL.

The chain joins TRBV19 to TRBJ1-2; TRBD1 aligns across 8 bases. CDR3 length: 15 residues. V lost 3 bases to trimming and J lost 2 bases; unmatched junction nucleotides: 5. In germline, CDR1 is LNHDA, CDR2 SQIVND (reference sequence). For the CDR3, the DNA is TGTGCCAGTAGTATCTCCCAGGGGGCCAACTATGGCTACACCTTC. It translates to CASSISQGANYGYTF.

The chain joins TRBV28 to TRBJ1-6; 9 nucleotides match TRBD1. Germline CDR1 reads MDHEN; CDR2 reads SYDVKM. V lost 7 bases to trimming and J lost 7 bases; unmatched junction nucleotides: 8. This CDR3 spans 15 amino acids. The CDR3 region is CASNWGGTGNSPLHF. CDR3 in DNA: TGTGCCAGCAACTGGGGCGGGACAGGGAATTCACCCCTCCACTTT.

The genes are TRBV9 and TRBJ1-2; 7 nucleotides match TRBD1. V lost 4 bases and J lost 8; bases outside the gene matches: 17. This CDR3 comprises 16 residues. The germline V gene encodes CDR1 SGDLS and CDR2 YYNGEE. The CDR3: CASSLNPTTGMQGYTF. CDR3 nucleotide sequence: TGTGCCAGCAGCTTGAATCCGACGACAGGGATGCAGGGCTACACCTTC.

CDR3 DNA: TGTGCCAGCAGTTTAGTACCTCGACTGATCTCTGGAAACACCATATATTTT. As protein: CASSLVPRLISGNTIYF. The gene calls are TRBV28 and TRBJ1-3; the D is unclear. With 2 bases removed from V and 0 bases from J, the gap between germline ends came to 14 bases. CDR1 MDHEN and CDR2 SYDVKM come from the germline V gene. The CDR3 contains 17 residues.

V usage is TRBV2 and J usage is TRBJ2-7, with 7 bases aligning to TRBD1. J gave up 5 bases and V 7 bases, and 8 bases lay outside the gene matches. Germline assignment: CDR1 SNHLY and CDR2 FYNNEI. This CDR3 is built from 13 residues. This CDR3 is CASKNRGGNEQYF. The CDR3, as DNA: TGTGCCAGCAAGAACAGGGGCGGAAACGAGCAGTACTTC. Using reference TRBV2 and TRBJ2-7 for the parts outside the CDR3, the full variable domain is EPEVTQTPSHQVTQMGQEVILRCVPISNHLYFYWYRQILGQKVEFLVSFYNNEISEKSEIFDDQFSVERPDGSNFTLKIRSTKLEDSAMYFCASKNRGGNEQYFGPGTRLTVT.